The next 23 T cell receptor beta chains were all read from a single sample in a study of T cell changes during pregnancy in multiple sclerosis. Using immunoSEQ multiplex PCR, the repertoire was profiled, and TCRdb retains in-frame clones only, with some absent. This repertoire shows about 44,000 clones, roughly nine tenths found once; its top ten account for roughly 1.1%. The sample here was CD4+ T cells from peripheral blood mononuclear cells, taken after pregnancy. The source is a female donor with multiple sclerosis, enrolled in a pregnancy study.

This clone has just a few counts. The chain joins TRBV9 to TRBJ1-3, with D tentatively TRBD1 (5 bases). The germline V gene encodes CDR1 SGDLS and CDR2 YYNGEE. Trimming stripped 0 bases from V and 6 bases from J, with 10 bases between. The CDR3 loop spans 14 amino acids. The CDR3 sequence: CASSVGGLENTIYF. CDR3 sequence (DNA): TGTGCCAGCAGCGTAGGGGGACTGGAAAACACCATATATTTT.

The chain links TRBV6-5 to TRBJ2-1; possibly TRBD1 for D (6 bases). This CDR3 region has 15 residues. Germline V CDR1 and CDR2: MNHEY, SVGAGI. Trimming shortened V by 4 bases and J by 7 bases, and 17 bases separated the two germline ends. CDR3 in DNA: TGTGCCAGCAGTTCCGGGGATACTAGGGGGAATGAGCAGTTCTTC. Translation: CASSSGDTRGNEQFF.

The rearrangement links TRBV27 to TRBJ2-1; 10 bases map to TRBD2. The CDR3 consists of 15 residues. Germline loops: CDR1 MNHEY, CDR2 SMNVEV (reference sequence). The junction had 13 bases not matched to a gene; V was cut back by 10 bases and J by 7 bases. In nucleotides, the CDR3 is TGTGCCACCCGACTCTTAGCGGGAGGTCGGAATGAGCAGTTCTTC. As protein: CATRLLAGGRNEQFF.

The genes are TRBV4-3 and TRBJ2-1; TRBD2 is a possible D gene (6 bases). The CDR3 totals 15 residues. CDR1 LGHNA and CDR2 YSLEER come from the germline V gene. V dropped 0 bases and J dropped 3 bases, with 9 bases sitting between them. The CDR3 DNA follows: TGCGCCAGCAGCCAAGACATAGCGGACTACAATGAGCAGTTCTTC. Residues: CASSQDIADYNEQFF.

Regarding this clone: Other DNA sequences in the sample encode the same CDR3. CDR3 sequence reads: CASSLGQGAGEQYF. The CDR3 DNA reads as TGTGCCAGCAGCTTAGGGCAGGGGGCAGGCGAGCAGTACTTC. V gene TRBV11-2 combines with J gene TRBJ2-7, with 8 bases matching TRBD1. The CDR3 is 14 residues long. CDR1 is SGHAT and CDR2 is FQNNGV in the germline V gene. V was pared by 1 base and J by 6 bases, with 5 bases of the junction left unmatched.

The CDR3, as DNA: TGTGCCAGCAACGGCCAGGGATCCTACGAGCAGTACTTC. Its protein is CASNGQGSYEQYF. This sequence joins TRBV28 and TRBJ2-7; D might be TRBD1 (5 bases). V was trimmed by 7 bases and J by 1 base, leaving 11 bases between them. Germline CDR1 is MDHEN and CDR2 is SYDVKM. The CDR3 is 13 residues long.

The chain joins TRBV2 to TRBJ2-5; TRBD2 might be the D (5 bases). Germline V gene data show CDR1 as SNHLY and CDR2 as FYNNEI. The CDR3 consists of 12 residues. The V end was cut by 7 bases, the J end by 5 bases, with 11 bases between. The CDR3 coding sequence is TGTGCCAGCATAGGGAGTTCGGAGACCCAGTACTTC. Amino acid sequence: CASIGSSETQYF.

This clone was recorded only once. The rearrangement links TRBV7-9 to TRBJ2-5; TRBD1 agrees at 8 bases. In germline, CDR1 is SEHNR, CDR2 FQNEAQ (reference sequence). V trimming: 5 bases; J trimming: 4 bases; junction bases outside the gene matches: 9. The CDR3 runs 15 residues. CDR3 amino acids: CASSPMTGVRETQYF. The CDR3 DNA sequence: TGTGCCAGCAGCCCGATGACAGGGGTCCGAGAGACCCAGTACTTC.

The rearrangement uses TRBV5-6 and TRBJ2-1; D remains ambiguous. CDR1 is SGHDT, CDR2 YYEEEE, per germline. This CDR3 spans 16 amino acids. Between the trimmed V and J ends, which lost 0 bases and 7 bases, there was a span of 17 bases. The CDR3 loop reads CASSLVALGLKNEQFF. The DNA of the CDR3 is TGTGCCAGCAGCTTGGTCGCTCTGGGCCTGAAGAATGAGCAGTTCTTC.

The V and J genes are TRBV5-1 and TRBJ2-5; 7 positions match TRBD1. V trimming: 4 bases; J trimming: 2 bases; junction bases outside the gene matches: 2. CDR1 is SGHRS, CDR2 YFSETQ, per germline. The CDR3 is 13 residues long. The CDR3 sequence is CASSPDRQETQYF. DNA for the CDR3: TGCGCCAGCAGCCCGGACAGGCAAGAGACCCAGTACTTC.

This clone is judged medium-sized. The chain employs TRBV5-1 and TRBJ2-6, with no clear D. The CDR3 runs to 15 residues. Per the germline V gene, CDR1 is SGHRS and CDR2 is YFSETQ. V was cut by 2 bases and J by 0 bases, with 6 bases left in between. The CDR3: CASSLSVSGANVLTF. Written as DNA, the CDR3 is TGCGCCAGCAGCTTATCTGTCTCTGGGGCCAACGTCCTGACTTTC.

This chain links TRBV18 with TRBJ2-3, with 10 bases matching TRBD2. The CDR3 covers 15 residues. CDR1 and CDR2 from the germline V gene are KGHSH and LQKENI. J gave up 4 bases and V 6 bases, and 7 bases lay outside the gene matches. CDR3 nucleotides: TGTGCCAGCTCGGGAGCGGGAGGGCCCGCAGATACGCAGTATTTT. It yields the protein CASSGAGGPADTQYF.

As DNA, the CDR3 is TGTGCCAGCAGGACGGGACAGGGGTCGGGGCAGCCCCAGCATTTT. Translated: CASRTGQGSGQPQHF. This rearrangement joins TRBV27 to TRBJ1-5, with 10 bases aligning to TRBD1. CDR3 length: 15 amino acids. Trimming took 6 bases from V and 7 from J; bases not matched to a gene: 9. Germline assignment: CDR1 MNHEY and CDR2 SMNVEV (reference sequence).

The chain links TRBV30 to TRBJ2-7; D perhaps matches TRBD2 (6 bases). V lost 4 bases to trimming and J lost 12 bases, with 22 bases between them. The CDR3 loop spans 13 amino acids. Germline assignment: CDR1 GTSNPN and CDR2 SVGIG (reference sequence). This chain's CDR3 is CAWIRLAIGLAYF. Written as DNA, the CDR3 is TGTGCCTGGATACGGCTAGCGATCGGTCTTGCGTACTTC. The entire variable domain, with the rest obtained from reference TRBV30 and TRBJ2-7, is as follows: SQTIHQWPATLVQPVGSPLSLECTVEGTSNPNLYWYRQAAGRGLQLLFYSVGIGQISSEVPQNLSASRPQDRQFILSSKKLLLSDSGFYLCAWIRLAIGLAYFGPGTRLTVT.

J is TRBJ1-2 and V is TRBV25-1; 8 bases map to TRBD1. V lost 4 bases to trimming and J lost 3 bases; unmatched junction nucleotides: 4. Germline V gene data show CDR1 as MGHDK and CDR2 as SYGVNS. The CDR3 sequence is 14 residues long. This CDR3 reads CASSGTGFYYGYTF. As DNA, the CDR3 is TGTGCCAGCAGTGGGACAGGGTTCTACTATGGCTACACCTTC.

The chain couples TRBV2 to TRBJ1-2; weak D call: TRBD1 (6 bases). This CDR3 comprises 12 residues. Germline assignment: CDR1 SNHLY and CDR2 FYNNEI. Deletions cut 7 bases from V and 4 bases from J, with 10 bases between. The CDR3 region has the DNA TGTGCCAGCAAACAGGGTGTCTATGGCTACACCTTC. It encodes CASKQGVYGYTF.

The V and J genes are TRBV2 and TRBJ2-7; the match to TRBD1 covers 8 bases. The CDR3 is 14 amino acids. The J segment lost 3 bases and the V segment lost 4 bases, leaving 5 bases of the junction unmatched. In germline, CDR1 is SNHLY, CDR2 FYNNEI. CDR3: CASSGGQAVYEQYF. In nucleotides, the CDR3 is TGTGCCAGCAGTGGGGGACAGGCCGTCTACGAGCAGTACTTC.

This clone appeared once. This chain joins TRBV19 and TRBJ1-2; no definite D call. Germline assignment: CDR1 LNHDA and CDR2 SQIVND (reference sequence). The V and J ends lost 1 base and 2 bases respectively, with 11 bases between them. The CDR3 consists of 15 residues. CDR3 sequence (DNA): TGTGCCAGTAGTATAGGTAGGCGGCCCAACTATGGCTACACCTTC. Translation gives CASSIGRRPNYGYTF.

A remark on this clone: The junction differs from germline at one of its ends, possibly a read error. J is TRBJ1-5 and V is TRBV27; D is possibly TRBD1 (6 bases). Germline CDR1 is MNHEY and CDR2 is SMNVEV (reference sequence). The CDR3 runs to 14 residues. The CDR3 DNA reads as TGCCCGAAGCAGAGGGGGTTGAATAGTCAGCCCCAGCATTTT. Translated: CPKQRGLNSQPQHF.

This chain uses TRBV28 with TRBJ1-4, with 7 bases that match TRBD1. This CDR3 is 16 amino acids long. The V gene end was trimmed by 4 bases and the J gene end by 0 bases; junction bases not matched to a gene: 5. Germline CDR1 MDHEN, CDR2 SYDVKM. CDR3 in DNA: TGTGCCAGCAGTTCACAACAGGGGTCAACTAATGAAAAACTGTTTTTT. Residues: CASSSQQGSTNEKLFF.

The chain recombines TRBV5-5 with TRBJ1-5; D uncertain. Germline assignment: CDR1 SGHKS and CDR2 YYEKEE (reference sequence). There are 13 residues in the CDR3. The germline V and J ends were trimmed by 0 bases and 7 bases, with 8 bases remaining between them. The CDR3 DNA follows: TGTGCCAGCAGCTTGGGCGGTTACCAGCCCCAGCATTTT. Translated, it gives CASSLGGYQPQHF.

The genes are TRBV28 and TRBJ2-1; a possible D gene is TRBD1 (5 bases). The CDR3 runs 13 residues. The germline V gene encodes CDR1 MDHEN and CDR2 SYDVKM. V was clipped by 7 bases and J by 1 base, with 8 bases between them. CDR3 protein: CASIQESYNEQFF. The CDR3 DNA follows: TGTGCCAGCATACAGGAGTCCTACAATGAGCAGTTCTTC.

This sequence joins TRBV5-1 and TRBJ2-7; 8 bases align to TRBD2. V was clipped by 4 bases and J by 0 bases; unmatched bases: 3. The CDR3 is made up of 14 amino acids. The germline V gene encodes CDR1 SGHRS and CDR2 YFSETQ. For the CDR3, the DNA is TGCGCCAGCAGCCCAGGGACTAGCTCCTACGAGCAGTACTTC. This codes for CASSPGTSSYEQYF.